This is a list of T cell receptor beta chains from one sample in a study of Graves' ophthalmopathy and Graves' hyperthyroidism. TCRdb fed the multiplex PCR reads into MiXCR, producing one record per CDR3 protein. This table holds about 620,000 distinct CDR3 sequences, 20% to 25% found once. The sequenced material came from peripheral blood. These receptor sequences come from a young woman with stable Graves' hyperthyroidism. Some clones in this sample may be carry-over from other donors' samples. Each CDR3 is given with its conserved first and last residue. D genes are given only for firm matches. Some rows mark clone size as missing; the rest say once, few, many or name a class of expanded clone.

D	V	J	size	CDR3	DNA
TRBD2	TRBV28	TRBJ2-5	many	CASVLAGGPGTRETQYF	TGTGCCAGCGTACTAGCGGGAGGGCCGGGGACGAGAGAGACCCAGTACTTC
TRBD2	TRBV11-2	TRBJ2-7	once	CASSLQRGSLGGEQYF	TGTGCCAGCAGCCTGCAGCGGGGGTCGCTAGGTGGCGAGCAGTACTTC
NA	TRBV10-3	TRBJ1-5	many	CAISGADNQPQHF	TGTGCCATCAGTGGGGCCGACAATCAGCCCCAGCATTTT
NA	TRBV6-2/TRBV6-3	TRBJ2-7	few	CASSYSLGGPYEQYF	TGTGCCAGCAGTTACTCGCTCGGGGGGCCTTACGAGCAGTACTTC
TRBD1	TRBV6-5	TRBJ1-1	NA	CASSYFSGGVREAFF	TGTGCCAGCAGTTACTTCTCAGGGGGCGTTCGCGAAGCTTTCTTT
NA	TRBV25-1	TRBJ1-2	many	CASSEWGSDNYGYTF	TGTGCCAGCAGTGAATGGGGCAGTGATAACTATGGCTACACCTTC
TRBD1	TRBV20-1	TRBJ1-6	few	CSAETGRDSPLHF	TGCAGTGCTGAGACAGGGCGAGATTCACCCCTCCACTTT
TRBD1	TRBV12-3/TRBV12-4	TRBJ2-5	NA	CASSLQGAVETRYF	TGTGCCAGCAGTCTACAGGGGGCCGTGGAGACCCGGTACTTC
NA	TRBV12-3/TRBV12-4	TRBJ1-1	NA	CASSAGSWDTEAFF	TGTGCCAGCAGCGCCGGGTCCTGGGACACTGAAGCTTTCTTT
NA	TRBV4-1	TRBJ1-5	NA	CASSQGHENQPQHF	TGCGCCAGCAGCCAGGGACACGAAAATCAGCCCCAGCATTTT
NA	TRBV20-1	TRBJ2-5	few	CSARSSGPETQYF	TGCAGTGCTCGAAGTAGCGGCCCAGAGACCCAGTACTTC
TRBD2	TRBV6-2/TRBV6-3	TRBJ2-7	NA	CASSETLAGGYEQYF	TGTGCCAGCAGCGAGACATTAGCGGGGGGATACGAGCAGTACTTC
NA	TRBV5-5	TRBJ2-5	many	CASSLGAGLETQYF	TGTGCCAGCAGCCTTGGTGCGGGGCTAGAGACCCAGTACTTC
NA	TRBV6-2/TRBV6-3	TRBJ1-2	many	CASSYSGGLNGYTF	TGTGCCAGCAGTTACTCTGGGGGGCTCAATGGCTACACCTTC
NA	TRBV4-1	TRBJ1-2	many	CASSQDRTTRGYTF	TGCGCCAGCAGCCAAGATAGGACAACGCGTGGCTACACCTTC
TRBD2	TRBV19	TRBJ2-7	NA	CASSTGTSGRATEQYF	TGTGCCAGTAGTACCGGGACTAGCGGGAGGGCCACCGAGCAGTACTTC
TRBD2	TRBV20-1	TRBJ2-5	NA	CSAKIAGGQLQETQYF	TGCAGTGCCAAAATAGCGGGGGGGCAATTACAAGAGACCCAGTACTTC
NA	TRBV6-1	TRBJ2-7	NA	CASSENDRAPYEQYF	TGTGCCAGCAGTGAAAACGATCGGGCCCCCTACGAGCAGTACTTC
TRBD2	TRBV10-3	TRBJ2-7	many	CAIGGGALEQYF	TGTGCCATCGGCGGGGGGGCCCTCGAGCAGTACTTC
TRBD1	TRBV27	TRBJ2-7	many	CASSLADRGHEQYF	TGTGCCAGCAGTTTAGCCGACAGGGGGCATGAGCAGTACTTC
TRBD2	TRBV20-1	TRBJ2-2	few	CSARAGTRNTGELFF	TGCAGTGCTAGGGCCGGGACTAGAAACACCGGGGAGCTGTTTTTT
NA	TRBV10-3	TRBJ1-6	many	CAISSSSSYNSPLHF	TGTGCCATCAGTTCTTCGAGCTCCTATAATTCACCCCTCCACTTT
TRBD1	TRBV9	TRBJ1-2	many	CASSEWDRGPSNYGYTF	TGTGCCAGCAGCGAGTGGGACAGGGGGCCGTCTAACTATGGCTACACCTTC
NA	TRBV19	TRBJ1-2	NA	CAREGTSYGYTF	TGTGCCCGAGAAGGGACAAGCTATGGCTACACCTTC
NA	TRBV12-3/TRBV12-4	TRBJ1-5	few	CASSTGIGQPQHF	TGTGCCAGCAGTACAGGTATCGGACAGCCCCAGCATTTT
NA	TRBV4-2	TRBJ1-2	many	CASSQDPGMNYGYTF	TGTGCCAGCAGCCAAGATCCAGGGATGAACTATGGCTACACCTTC
TRBD1	TRBV28	TRBJ2-7	NA	CASESRGTGNVQYF	TGTGCCAGTGAGTCGAGGGGGACAGGGAATGTGCAGTACTTC
TRBD2	TRBV20-1	TRBJ2-5	many	CSAREGSGGVQETQYF	TGCAGTGCTAGAGAGGGGAGCGGGGGGGTCCAAGAGACCCAGTACTTC
TRBD2	TRBV10-3	TRBJ2-4	few	CAISESWQGLPLAKNIQYF	TGTGCCATCAGTGAATCCTGGCAGGGACTACCTCTAGCCAAAAACATTCAGTACTTC
NA	TRBV11-3	TRBJ2-7	many	CASSLGLAGSIGQYF	TGTGCCAGCAGCTTAGGCCTAGCTGGTTCCATCGGGCAGTACTTC
NA	TRBV5-4	TRBJ2-7	few	CASSRDGSSEQYF	TGTGCCAGCAGCCGGGACGGGTCTAGCGAGCAGTACTTC
NA	TRBV4-1	TRBJ1-2	few	CASSQTGQIYTF	TGCGCCAGCAGCCAAACCGGACAGATCTACACCTTC
TRBD1	TRBV20-1	TRBJ2-2	many	CSARGTGGTHRNTGELFF	TGCAGTGCTAGAGGGACAGGGGGCACCCACAGGAACACCGGGGAGCTGTTTTTT